Listed below are T cell receptor beta chains from one sample, sequenced in a study of cytotoxic CD8 clonotypes in ibrutinib-treated CLL. Method: immunoSEQ multiplex PCR; TCRdb's copy keeps in-frame clones and lacks some. The data hold 50,000 or so clones, with 70% to 90% observed a single time. Sequencing used PBMCs, obtained after 24 months of ibrutinib treatment. These receptors all come from a human donor with chronic lymphocytic leukemia. Both conserved end residues are part of each CDR3. The order of the fields is CDR3 protein, CDR3 DNA, J gene, D gene, clone size, V gene. A D gene is named only where the DNA matches it firmly. Rows give clone size only sometimes, using once, few, many, or a class for an expanded clone.

cdr3_aa: CASSLAGTAYNEQFF
cdr3_nt: TGTGCCAGCAGCTTAGCCGGGACAGCATACAATGAGCAGTTCTTC
j_call: TRBJ2-1
d_call: TRBD1
clone_size: few
v_call: TRBV7-2

cdr3_aa: CASSWGLAGGYTETQYF
cdr3_nt: TGTGCCAGCAGTTGGGGACTAGCGGGAGGGTATACAGAGACCCAGTACTTC
j_call: TRBJ2-5
d_call: TRBD2
clone_size: -
v_call: TRBV6-8

cdr3_aa: CASSWEDTQYF
cdr3_nt: TGTGCCAGCAGCTGGGAGGATACGCAGTATTTT
j_call: TRBJ2-3
d_call: -
clone_size: -
v_call: TRBV5-4

cdr3_aa: CASSLRGTGNEKLFF
cdr3_nt: TGTGCCAGCAGCCTACGGGGGACTGGTAATGAAAAACTGTTTTTT
j_call: TRBJ1-4
d_call: -
clone_size: -
v_call: TRBV6-5

cdr3_aa: CASSPALNTEAFF
cdr3_nt: TGCGCCAGCAGCCCCGCCCTGAACACTGAAGCTTTCTTT
j_call: TRBJ1-1
d_call: -
clone_size: -
v_call: TRBV5-1

cdr3_aa: CASSVAGVPNYGYTF
cdr3_nt: TGTGCCAGCAGCGTAGCGGGTGTACCTAACTATGGCTACACCTTC
j_call: TRBJ1-2
d_call: -
clone_size: once
v_call: TRBV9

cdr3_aa: CASSPRDRSNTGELFF
cdr3_nt: TGTGCCAGCAGCCCCCGGGACAGGTCAAACACCGGGGAGCTGTTTTTT
j_call: TRBJ2-2
d_call: TRBD1
clone_size: -
v_call: TRBV9

cdr3_aa: CASSGGPGERNQPQHF
cdr3_nt: TGTGCCAGCAGTGGAGGACCTGGGGAGCGCAATCAGCCCCAGCATTTT
j_call: TRBJ1-5
d_call: -
clone_size: -
v_call: TRBV2

cdr3_aa: CASSLTGLAGETQYF
cdr3_nt: TGTGCCAGCAGCTTGACGGGACTAGCGGGGGAGACCCAGTACTTC
j_call: TRBJ2-5
d_call: TRBD2
clone_size: -
v_call: TRBV5-4

cdr3_aa: CASSPLTPGQGFYGYTF
cdr3_nt: TGTGCCAGCTCACCCCTCACCCCGGGACAGGGGTTTTATGGCTACACCTTC
j_call: TRBJ1-2
d_call: TRBD1
clone_size: once
v_call: TRBV18

cdr3_aa: CASSTTSGTANYGYTF
cdr3_nt: TGTGCCAGCAGTACCACCTCCGGGACGGCAAACTATGGCTACACCTTC
j_call: TRBJ1-2
d_call: -
clone_size: once
v_call: TRBV7-9

cdr3_aa: CASTHRGRDSRAANTEAFF
cdr3_nt: TGTGCCAGTACCCATAGGGGCCGGGACAGCCGCGCCGCGAACACTGAAGCTTTCTTT
j_call: TRBJ1-1
d_call: TRBD1
clone_size: -
v_call: TRBV19

cdr3_aa: CASSLMTLSASYEQYF
cdr3_nt: TGTGCCAGCAGCTTAATGACACTTTCGGCCTCCTACGAGCAGTACTTC
j_call: TRBJ2-7
d_call: -
clone_size: -
v_call: TRBV27

cdr3_aa: CASSPRTRGQGNEQYF
cdr3_nt: TGTGCCAGCAGCCCACGAACCAGAGGACAGGGTAACGAGCAGTACTTC
j_call: TRBJ2-7
d_call: TRBD1
clone_size: -
v_call: TRBV7-8

cdr3_aa: CASSQVDTGELFF
cdr3_nt: TGTGCCAGCAGCCAAGTAGACACCGGGGAGCTGTTTTTT
j_call: TRBJ2-2
d_call: -
clone_size: -
v_call: TRBV14

cdr3_aa: CASSFQGAGEKLFF
cdr3_nt: TGTGCCAGCAGTTTTCAGGGGGCCGGAGAAAAACTGTTTTTT
j_call: TRBJ1-4
d_call: TRBD1
clone_size: -
v_call: TRBV27

cdr3_aa: CASRHTRSGNEQFF
cdr3_nt: TGTGCCAGCAGACATACTAGATCTGGGAATGAGCAGTTCTTC
j_call: TRBJ2-1
d_call: -
clone_size: -
v_call: TRBV7-9

cdr3_aa: CASSLGISGANVLTF
cdr3_nt: TGTGCCAGCAGCTTAGGAATTTCAGGGGCCAACGTCCTGACTTTC
j_call: TRBJ2-6
d_call: -
clone_size: once
v_call: TRBV11-2

cdr3_aa: CASSAQRLLAGVDTQYF
cdr3_nt: TGTGCCAGCAGCGCGCAAAGGTTACTAGCGGGAGTTGATACGCAGTATTTT
j_call: TRBJ2-3
d_call: TRBD2
clone_size: -
v_call: TRBV9

cdr3_aa: CASSKEFETGAQSYNEQFF
cdr3_nt: TGTGCCAGTAGTAAAGAGTTTGAGACAGGGGCCCAATCCTACAATGAGCAGTTCTTC
j_call: TRBJ2-1
d_call: TRBD1
clone_size: -
v_call: TRBV19

cdr3_aa: CASKISGGSTDTQYF
cdr3_nt: TGTGCCAGCAAAATAAGCGGGGGAAGCACAGATACGCAGTATTTT
j_call: TRBJ2-3
d_call: TRBD2
clone_size: -
v_call: TRBV27

cdr3_aa: CASTRGRSSGNTEAFF
cdr3_nt: TGTGCCAGTACCAGAGGGCGCTCATCAGGAAACACTGAAGCTTTCTTT
j_call: TRBJ1-1
d_call: -
clone_size: once
v_call: TRBV19